These 2 T cell receptor beta chains came from one sample sequenced in a study of response to subunit inactivated influenza vaccine (dated by TCRdb to about 2018). To prepare the library, RT-PCR was applied. Sequenced on an Illumina HiSeq 2500. TCRdb handled the public reads itself, with Q25 trimming in fastp and clone calling in MiXCR, and kept productive beta chains. Merged by CDR3 protein, the rows form single entries marked with the most common genes and DNA. A total of about 650,000 distinct CDR3 sequences appear in this sample, 11% to 15% of them only once. The ten largest make up roughly 7.6% of the sample. The sample here was PBMCs from blood, taken roughly 15 days before vaccination. The receptors come from a man in his fifties or sixties who received an inactivated influenza vaccine. Donor details come from another sample of the same person, matched by shared clones.

This chain uses TRBV20-1 with TRBJ2-5; perhaps TRBD2 as D (5 bases). The V end lost 2 bases, the J end lost 5 bases, and 15 bases lay between the germline ends. Germline CDR1 and CDR2: DFQATT and SNEGSKA (reference sequence). CDR3 length equals 14 residues. CDR3 in DNA: TGCAGTGCTAGATGGGCCTCTGGCGGGGAGACCCAGTACTTC. Translated, it gives CSARWASGGETQYF.

This clonotype has more than one count but fewer than ten. The chain joins TRBV7-2 to TRBJ2-2, with D possibly TRBD2 on 7 matching bases. V was cut by 6 bases and J by 7 bases, with 21 bases left in between. The CDR3 extends over 16 amino acids. CDR1 is SGHTA and CDR2 is FQGNSA in the germline V gene. Here the CDR3 DNA reads TGTGCCAGCAGTCTCGTACTGGGGGGGCGTAACGGGGAGCTGTTTTTT. It encodes CASSLVLGGRNGELFF. The full variable domain, in which reference TRBV7-2 and TRBJ2-2 provide the parts outside the CDR3, is GAGVSQSPSNKVTEKGKDVELRCDPISGHTALYWYRQSLGQGLEFLIYFQGNSAPDKSGLPSDRFSAERTGGSVSTLTIQRTQQEDSAVYLCASSLVLGGRNGELFFGEGSRLTVL.